Sequencing of this TCR beta chain was carried out in a study of blood T cell repertoires in COVID-19 (dated by TCRdb to about 2020). Notes on the research overall: Samples covering the acute and convalescent phases of COVID-19 were provided by collaborators in the United States, Italy and Spain. The material from the prospective study consisted of cDNA or gDNA derived from T cells, B-cell-depleted T cells, or PBMCs. Deeply sampled blood TCRbeta repertoires from subjects exposed to, actively infected with, or recovered from COVID-19 were included in the dataset. The repertoires were made available in a free public database intended to serve as a resource for research on the immune response to SARS-CoV-2. Samples were obtained from the ongoing ImmuneRACE study (first 160 participants) and from roughly 1,300 subjects provided by 6 global collaborators. Sample metadata almost always included a de-identified subject ID, COVID-19 status, age in years and sex. Where available, HLA class I and class II types were obtained from metadata supplied by the sample provider rather than from assay-based typing. The full study reports these points: The amount of clinical and demographic metadata varied by source and participant and was provided uncurated.

Of note for this clone: What this receptor recognizes is not known. No per-base quality is available; no much larger clone lies one base away.

At the junction V is shortened by 1 base and J by 6 bases; bases outside the gene matches: 11. The CDR3 measures 17 amino acids from cysteine to phenylalanine. Of the read, only the CDR3 DNA is kept; its 51 bases are in frame from base 1. CDR1 and CDR2, looked up from the germline V gene (reference sequence), are MNHEY and SMNVEV. TCRbeta CDR3 regions were amplified from genomic DNA by means of the immunoSEQ Assay, a bias-controlled multiplex PCR. The published analysis was carried out like this. The number of nucleated cells in each sample was estimated by amplification of reference gene primers within the assay. To quantify the absolute abundance of each unique TCRbeta CDR3 rearrangement, sequence reads were collapsed and filtered. For each sample, productive Simpson clonality was calculated as the square root of Simpson's diversity index over productive rearrangements. In its TCRdb copy, this immuneACCESS table keeps in-frame sequences only and misses some clones. Where compared with another copy, unresolved V genes explain less than half of these, and the others have no known cause. V, J and clone size are those of that table, while D and trimming were read from the DNA. The sample table contains fewer than 350,000 clones; only one count was recorded for roughly 85% of them. Around 4.4% of the sample rests with the top ten.

In the prospective study, participants were about 18 to 100 years old, resided in 25 or so geographic areas of the United States, and were enrolled through a virtual design. In the prospective study, participants were assigned to cohorts based on the clinical history participants reported in a screening survey and a study questionnaire. In the prospective study, whole blood, serum and a nasopharyngeal or oropharyngeal swab were collected from each participant by mobile phlebotomists. Participants in the prospective study had the option to provide additional blood draws and questionnaires over a roughly 2-month period. Before DNA extraction, blood samples from the prospective study were shipped at room temperature or frozen.

The sequence links TRBV27 to TRBJ2-1; 8 central bases correspond to TRBD2. The sequence came from a woman aged 40-49 years with acute COVID-19. Sample: PBMCs or T cells enriched from blood (not recorded which). The CDR3 region: CASSLWGGGRLRNEQFF. The DNA reads as follows: TGTGCCAGCAGTTTATGGGGAGGCGGGAGGCTCCGCAATGAGCAGTTCTTC.